The TCR beta chain under discussion was sequenced for a study of T-cell reconstitution after alpha-beta-depleted transplantation in children. Unique molecular identifiers were incorporated when the TCRbeta library was constructed. In TCRdb, the PCR reads were re-called with MiXCR into one record per CDR3 protein. The sample carries 120,000 to 150,000 distinct CDR3 sequences, 8% to 10% recorded once. In its sample, this clonotype was seen a few times. The antigen is undetermined. Study observations and caveats: T-cell counts and diversity at one year post-transplant came mainly from newly produced T cells. The study traced high day-60 TCRbeta diversity in some patients to surviving recipient T cells and thymic progenitors. Several hundred graft clones that had expanded were reportedly the source of alpha-beta T cells about two months after transplant.

Trimming shortened V by 8 bases and J by 1 base, and 11 bases separated the two germline ends. Germline assignment: CDR1 SQVTM and CDR2 ANQGSEA. This CDR3 has 12 amino acids. The sample here was PBMCs, mostly from graft donor cells, taken 180 days after TCRalphabeta/CD19-depleted stem cell transplant. The rearrangement joins TRBV29-1 to TRBJ1-1; D not certain. The sequence came from a female patient between 2 and 15 years old who had a stem cell transplant for congenital amegakaryocytic thrombocytopenia, so the T cells may come from the graft donor. CDR3: CSIARRNTEAFF. In nucleotides, the CDR3 is TGCAGCATCGCTAGGAGGAACACTGAAGCTTTCTTT.